Included here is one TCR beta chain sequence, with context. The CD4+ fraction was divided into a CD45RA+ naive subset and a CD45RA-negative memory subset. These data belong to a study of shared clonotypes between healthy human individuals. Sequencing was performed with immunoSEQ multiplex PCR; in TCRdb, only in-frame clones are kept and a portion is missing. Among 700,000 or so clones listed, less than 80% were seen once. There are 18 residues in the CDR3. From germline, CDR1 is LNHNV and CDR2 YYDKDF (reference sequence). Trimming at V came to 2 bases and at J to 5 bases, leaving 13 bases not matched to a gene.

The chain links TRBV15 to TRBJ1-1; 11 nucleotides match TRBD1. The sequenced material came from memory CD4+ T cells sorted from blood. Documented subset: CD45RA-negative fraction. This clonotype was obtained from a woman between 25 and 40 years old in good health. The CDR3 nucleotides are TGTGCCACCAGCAGACCCCACGGGACAGGGGGTTTTCGTACTGAAGCTTTCTTT. It is translated as CATSRPHGTGGFRTEAFF.